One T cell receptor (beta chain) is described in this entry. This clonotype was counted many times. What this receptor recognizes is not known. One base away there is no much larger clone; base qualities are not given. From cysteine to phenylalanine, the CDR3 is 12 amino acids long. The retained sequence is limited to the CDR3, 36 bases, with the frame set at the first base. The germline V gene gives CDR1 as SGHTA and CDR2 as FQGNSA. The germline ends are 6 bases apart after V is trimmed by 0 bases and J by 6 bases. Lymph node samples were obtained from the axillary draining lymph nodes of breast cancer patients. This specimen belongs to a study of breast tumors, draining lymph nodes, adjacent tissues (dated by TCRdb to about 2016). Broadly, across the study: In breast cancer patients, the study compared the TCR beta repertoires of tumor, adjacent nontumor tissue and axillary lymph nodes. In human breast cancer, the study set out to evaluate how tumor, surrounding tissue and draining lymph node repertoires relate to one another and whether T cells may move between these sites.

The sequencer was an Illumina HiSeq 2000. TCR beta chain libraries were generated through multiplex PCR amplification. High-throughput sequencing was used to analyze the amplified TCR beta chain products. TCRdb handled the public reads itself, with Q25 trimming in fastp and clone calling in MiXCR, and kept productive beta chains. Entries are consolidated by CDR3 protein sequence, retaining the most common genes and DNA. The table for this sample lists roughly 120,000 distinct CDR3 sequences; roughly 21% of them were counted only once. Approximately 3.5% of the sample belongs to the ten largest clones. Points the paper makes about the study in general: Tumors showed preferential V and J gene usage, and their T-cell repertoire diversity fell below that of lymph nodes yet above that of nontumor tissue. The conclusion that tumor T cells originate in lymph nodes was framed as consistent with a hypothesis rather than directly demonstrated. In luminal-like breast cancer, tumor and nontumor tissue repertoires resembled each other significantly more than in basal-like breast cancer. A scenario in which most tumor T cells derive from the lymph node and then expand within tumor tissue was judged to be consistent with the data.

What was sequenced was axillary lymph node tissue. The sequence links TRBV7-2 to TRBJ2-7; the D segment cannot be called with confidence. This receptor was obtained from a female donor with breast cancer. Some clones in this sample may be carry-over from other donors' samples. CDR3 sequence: CASSLAGFEQYF. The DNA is TGTGCCAGCAGCTTAGCGGGGTTCGAGCAGTACTTC.